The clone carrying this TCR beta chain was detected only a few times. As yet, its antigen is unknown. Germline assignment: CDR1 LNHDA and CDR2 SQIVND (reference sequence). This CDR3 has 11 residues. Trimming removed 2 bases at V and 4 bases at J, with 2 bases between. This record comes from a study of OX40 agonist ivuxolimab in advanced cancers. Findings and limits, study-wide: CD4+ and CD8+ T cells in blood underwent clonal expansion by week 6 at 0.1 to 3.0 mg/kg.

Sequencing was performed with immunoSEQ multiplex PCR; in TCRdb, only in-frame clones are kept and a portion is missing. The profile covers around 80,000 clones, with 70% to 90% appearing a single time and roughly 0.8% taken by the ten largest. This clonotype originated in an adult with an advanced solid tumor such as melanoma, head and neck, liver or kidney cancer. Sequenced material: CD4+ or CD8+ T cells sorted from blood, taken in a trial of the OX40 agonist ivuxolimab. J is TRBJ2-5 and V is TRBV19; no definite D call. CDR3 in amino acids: CASSIRETQYF. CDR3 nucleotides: TGTGCCAGTAGTATAAGAGAGACCCAGTACTTC.